The clone carrying this T cell receptor beta chain was counted many times. As yet, its antigen is unknown. MiXCR was run by TCRdb on the 5' RACE reads, yielding one entry per CDR3 protein. Among 25,000 or so distinct CDR3 sequences listed, roughly 7.9% were seen once. The length of the CDR3 is 14 residues. J lost 6 bases, V lost 6 bases, and 6 bases had no gene match. This record comes from a study of CD8 T cells in ankylosing spondylitis. Study outcomes and limitations: It was reported that disease-linked clones were significantly enriched in matched ankylosing spondylitis synovial fluid. What seemed typical of ankylosing spondylitis blood was a TCR beta motif built from about eight highly homologous variants.

This chain uses TRBV12-3 or TRBV12-4 with TRBJ1-5, with 9 bases aligning to TRBD1. The clonotype was recovered from a male donor with ankylosing spondylitis or in good health (not recorded which). The material sequenced was blood. The CDR3 DNA sequence: TGTGCCAGCAGGGAAGGACAGGGGCCTCAGCCCCAGCATTTT. Translating gives CASREGQGPQPQHF.